This entry lists 16 T cell receptor beta chains sequenced from one sample in a study of blood T cells in healthy people across ages. Sample-barcoded 5' priming and a J-beta primer mix drove a second PCR of roughly 7 to 11 cycles. Using its own MiXCR run on the 5' RACE reads, TCRdb lists one record per CDR3 protein. The repertoire holds roughly 2 million distinct CDR3 sequences, with around half as singletons. Source material: blood. These receptor sequences come from a woman between 40 and 50 years old in good health.

This clonotype was seen a handful of times. The chain employs TRBV6-1 and TRBJ2-7; weak D call: TRBD1 (6 bases). The CDR3 is 18 amino acids. Deletions cut 1 base from V and 2 bases from J, with 21 bases between. Germline V gene sequence: CDR1 MNHNS, CDR2 SASEGT. CDR3 DNA sequence: TGTGCCAGCAGTGAAGGTGACCAACGAGACAGGAGGACCTACGAGCAGTACTTC. Residues: CASSEGDQRDRRTYEQYF.

The V call is TRBV20-1, the J call TRBJ2-1, with D unclear. The V and J ends lost 0 bases and 9 bases respectively, with 6 bases between them. Germline CDR1 DFQATT, CDR2 SNEGSKA (reference sequence). This CDR3 region has 11 residues. The CDR3 loop is CSARDPPEQFF. CDR3 DNA: TGCAGTGCTAGAGATCCCCCTGAGCAGTTCTTC.

In this sample, this clonotype turned up a few times. The chain recombines TRBV27 with TRBJ2-4, with 8 bases that match TRBD1. Matching the DNA end better, TRBJ2-7 makes the J call doubtful. CDR1 and CDR2 from the germline V gene are MNHEY and SMNVEV (reference sequence). The CDR3 loop spans 15 amino acids. The CDR3 nucleotides are TGTGCCAGCAGTATTCTCGGACAGGGAATAGGCGAGCAGTACTTC. Protein: CASSILGQGIGEQYF.

The V gene is TRBV27, the J gene TRBJ1-5; the D is unclear. Germline lookup yields CDR1 MNHEY and CDR2 SMNVEV (reference sequence). V shed 6 bases and J shed 0 bases, with 15 bases lying between them. This CDR3 spans 16 amino acids. For the CDR3, the DNA is TGTGCCAGCAGACGGATCCTTTGGGGTAGCAATCAGCCCCAGCATTTT. Its protein product is CASRRILWGSNQPQHF.

The rearrangement links TRBV29-1 to TRBJ2-1; D is perhaps TRBD2 (6 bases). V dropped 1 base and J dropped 6 bases, with 13 bases sitting between them. The CDR3 is 14 residues long. The V gene's germline CDR1 is SQVTM and CDR2 ANQGSEA. CDR3 protein: CSVEGRRGVNEQFF. The CDR3 coding sequence is TGCAGCGTTGAAGGTAGGCGGGGCGTCAATGAGCAGTTCTTC.

This clonotype was detected only a few times. The chain carries TRBV6-4 and TRBJ2-4; D not resolved. Trimming cost V 0 bases and J 13 bases, with 10 bases left between them. Germline V gene data show CDR1 as MRHNA and CDR2 as SNTAGT. The CDR3 runs to 12 residues. This chain's CDR3 is CASSDSSSRQYF. As DNA, the CDR3 is TGTGCCAGCAGTGACTCTAGTAGCCGCCAGTACTTC.

The chain joins TRBV25-1 to TRBJ1-6, with D perhaps TRBD1 (6 bases). Germline CDR1 reads MGHDK; CDR2 reads SYGVNS. The V gene lost 6 bases and the J gene lost 5 bases, with 11 bases spanning the gap. This CDR3 spans 14 amino acids. CDR3: CASRTQGHNSPLHF. DNA of the CDR3: TGTGCCAGCAGAACACAGGGTCATAATTCACCCCTCCACTTT.

This chain uses TRBV7-2 with TRBJ2-3; a weak D match, TRBD2 (5 bases). The CDR3 is 15 residues long. Looked up from germline, CDR1 is SGHTA and CDR2 is FQGNSA. The V end was cut by 5 bases, the J end by 2 bases, with 14 bases between. The CDR3 reads CASSPHKRITDTQYF. Written as DNA, the CDR3 is TGTGCCAGCAGCCCGCATAAGCGGATCACAGATACGCAGTATTTT.

The chain has TRBV7-8 and TRBJ2-1; 10 bases are shared with TRBD1. The germline V gene encodes CDR1 SGHVS and CDR2 FQNEAQ. V lost 5 bases to trimming and J lost 3 bases; unmatched junction nucleotides: 10. The CDR3 consists of 17 residues. CDR3 coding DNA: TGTGCCAGCAGCCCACACCCGGGACAGGGGAACTACAATGAGCAGTTCTTC. It yields the protein CASSPHPGQGNYNEQFF.

J is TRBJ2-3 and V is TRBV7-2, with D unclear. V lost 4 bases, J lost 6 bases, and 11 bases lay in between. This CDR3 contains 13 residues. From germline, CDR1 is SGHTA and CDR2 FQGNSA. This CDR3 is CASSSHVVDTQYF. The CDR3 DNA sequence: TGTGCCAGCAGCTCCCACGTGGTTGATACGCAGTATTTT.

The sample holds a few counts of this clonotype. The chain uses TRBV6-4 and TRBJ2-7; possibly TRBD1 for D (5 bases). V was pared by 4 bases and J by 3 bases, with 13 bases between. In germline, CDR1 is MRHNA, CDR2 SNTAGT. CDR3 length equals 14 residues. CDR3 region: CASSVLDTGYEQYF. The CDR3 DNA is TGTGCCAGCAGTGTCTTGGACACAGGCTACGAGCAGTACTTC.

This clonotype occurred a few times. The V call is TRBV7-2, the J call TRBJ2-3; D uncertain. The CDR3 covers 15 residues. V was clipped by 5 bases and J by 2 bases, with 14 bases between them. CDR1 SGHTA and CDR2 FQGNSA come from the germline V gene. CDR3 DNA: TGTGCCAGCAGCAGGACCGCCGGTTACACAGATACGCAGTATTTT. This codes for CASSRTAGYTDTQYF. Looking up the rest from reference TRBV7-2 and TRBJ2-3 gives the full variable domain: GAGVSQSPSNKVTEKGKDVELRCDPISGHTALYWYRQSLGQGLEFLIYFQGNSAPDKSGLPSDRFSAERTGGSVSTLTIQRTQQEDSAVYLCASSRTAGYTDTQYFGPGTRLTVL.

The sample holds a few counts of this clonotype. The CDR3 region is CATFLGGVGANVLTF. The CDR3 DNA sequence: TGTGCCACCTTTTTGGGTGGGGTTGGGGCCAACGTCCTGACTTTC. V usage is TRBV10-3 and J usage is TRBJ2-6; no reliable D call. The CDR3 contains 15 residues. The germline V gene has CDR1 ENHRY and CDR2 SYGVKD. V shed 10 bases and J shed 3 bases, with 16 bases lying between them.

The chain uses TRBV6-1 and TRBJ1-1, with D uncertain. Germline assignment: CDR1 MNHNS and CDR2 SASEGT. CDR3 length: 15 residues. The germline V and J ends were trimmed by 5 bases and 1 base, with 14 bases remaining between them. CDR3 amino acids: CASSRRQPGNTEAFF. DNA of the CDR3: TGTGCCAGCAGTCGACGTCAGCCTGGGAACACTGAAGCTTTCTTT.

With regard to this clonotype: Being one base from a much bigger clone, this may be a read error. This chain connects TRBV7-2 to TRBJ2-5; 7 bases are shared with TRBD2. CDR1 SGHTA and CDR2 FQGNSA come from the germline V gene. With V trimmed by 2 bases and J by 11 bases, 11 bases remained unmatched. The CDR3 length is 14 residues. CDR3 loop: CASSLLGGSYGQYF. The CDR3 nucleotides are TGTGCCAGCAGCTTACTCGGGGGGTCCTACGGGCAGTACTTC.

The chain joins TRBV20-1 to TRBJ2-4; 7 nucleotides agree with TRBD1. The DNA end is a closer match to TRBJ2-7, so the J assignment may be wrong. This CDR3 contains 15 residues. The germline V gene encodes CDR1 DFQATT and CDR2 SNEGSKA (reference sequence). The CDR3 spells CSARSLDRAPHEQYF. As DNA, the CDR3 is TGCAGTGCTAGATCACTAGACAGGGCCCCCCACGAGCAGTACTTC.